This TCR beta chain was documented in a study of T cells after yellow fever vaccination. TCRdb re-analysed the 5' RACE reads in MiXCR, keeping a single row per CDR3 protein. The sample has around 340,000 distinct CDR3 sequences; more than 8.5% are singletons. The CDR3 consists of 16 residues. Germline CDR1 reads SGHDT; CDR2 reads YYEEEE. Trimming removed 2 bases from V and 4 bases from J, with 13 bases in between. Note on this clonotype: Its antigen remains unknown.

The study's findings and limits: Relatively few clonotypes were ones that appeared in both CD4 and CD8 compartments. Booster sampling recovered most clones from primary vaccination (96% CD4, 80% to 90% CD8).

The source material was PBMCs, sampled on the day of the first yellow fever vaccination. The receptor comes from a man between 18 and 35 years old who received the YFV17D yellow fever vaccine. The chain couples TRBV5-6 to TRBJ1-6, with D perhaps matching TRBD1 (6 bases). The CDR3 region is CASSFSGAFYNSPLHF. The DNA of the CDR3 is TGTGCCAGCAGCTTTTCAGGGGCCTTTTATAATTCACCCCTCCACTTT.